The entry that follows covers one T cell receptor beta chain sequence. Its antigen remains unidentified. This sample was included in a study of post-analysis software for immune sequencing data. Whole-study results and caveats: For normalized Chao1 diversity, multiple sclerosis patients scored significantly lower than controls did. Same-batch samples co-clustered strongly by F measure.

The TCR beta cDNA libraries carried unique molecular identifiers. Each batch of roughly 0.9 to 11 million T cells produced hundreds of thousands of cDNA molecules. One entry per CDR3 protein results from TCRdb running MiXCR on the PCR reads. Here the sample spans roughly 620,000 distinct CDR3 sequences, 40% to 50% being singletons. This TCR came from a girl aged 10-17 years with multiple sclerosis. Sequenced material: blood.

This CDR3 is CAISERTGVYEQYF. As DNA, the CDR3 is TGTGCCATCAGTGAGAGGACAGGGGTCTACGAGCAGTACTTC. V and J are TRBV10-3 and TRBJ2-7; 9 bases agree with TRBD1. V gave up 2 bases and J gave up 3 bases; unmatched junction bases: 2. In germline, CDR1 is ENHRY, CDR2 SYGVKD. This CDR3 has 14 residues.